These 14 T cell receptor beta chains were sequenced from one sample in a study of blood T cell repertoires in COVID-19. Profiled with immunoSEQ multiplex PCR; TCRdb holds only in-frame clones, not every one. The data show tens of thousands of clones, 80% to 90% seen once. The sample consisted of peripheral blood. The source of these receptors is a woman in her forties with acute or convalescent COVID-19.

In its sample, this clone was seen a few times. The chain employs TRBV6-1 and TRBJ1-1; D possibly corresponds to TRBD1 (5 bases). With 3 bases removed from V and 6 bases from J, the gap between germline ends came to 17 bases. The CDR3 has 15 amino acids. The germline V gene has CDR1 MNHNS and CDR2 SASEGT. The CDR3 sequence: CASSDSPEWGAEAFF. The CDR3 DNA reads TGTGCCAGCAGTGATAGCCCAGAATGGGGCGCTGAAGCTTTCTTT.

The chain uses TRBV6-6 and TRBJ2-7, with 10 bases lining up with TRBD1. This CDR3 region has 15 residues. The germline gives CDR1 MNHNY, CDR2 SVGAGI (reference sequence). Losses at the gene ends were 1 base for V and 5 bases for J; bases not matched to a gene: 5. Here the CDR3 DNA reads TGTGCCAGCAGTTACTTGGGACAGGGGAAGGACGAGCAGTACTTC. Translation: CASSYLGQGKDEQYF.

The gene calls are TRBV28 and TRBJ1-5, with 8 bases matching TRBD1. Looked up from germline, CDR1 is MDHEN and CDR2 is SYDVKM. V lost 5 bases, J lost 4 bases, and 4 bases stayed unmatched. The CDR3 spans 14 residues. CDR3 sequence: CASSPRQGNQPQHF. CDR3 in DNA: TGTGCCAGCAGTCCGCGACAGGGGAATCAGCCCCAGCATTTT.

The chain recombines TRBV2 with TRBJ1-4, with TRBD1 as a possible D gene (6 bases). CDR3 length equals 14 residues. Germline V gene lookup returns CDR1 SNHLY and CDR2 FYNNEI. The V end was cut by 4 bases, the J end by 8 bases, with 14 bases between. CDR3 sequence (DNA): TGTGCCAGCAGTGTCGGGGGGCTACGAGAAAAACTGTTTTTT. Encoded protein: CASSVGGLREKLFF. The full variable domain, in which reference TRBV2 and TRBJ1-4 provide the parts outside the CDR3, is EPEVTQTPSHQVTQMGQEVILRCVPISNHLYFYWYRQILGQKVEFLVSFYNNEISEKSEIFDDQFSVERPDGSNFTLKIRSTKLEDSAMYFCASSVGGLREKLFFGSGTQLSVL.

The V and J genes are TRBV7-6 and TRBJ1-1, with D tentatively TRBD1 (5 bases). The germline V and J ends were trimmed by 1 base and 0 bases, with 9 bases remaining between them. The germline V gene encodes CDR1 SGHVS and CDR2 FNYEAQ. CDR3 length: 15 residues. The CDR3 region is CASSLVQGVNTEAFF. CDR3 DNA: TGTGCCAGCAGCTTAGTGCAGGGTGTGAACACTGAAGCTTTCTTT.

This chain uses TRBV29-1 with TRBJ1-1, with TRBD1 identical over 11 bases. Unmatched junction bases numbered 8, after V lost 7 bases and J lost 7 bases. CDR1 is SQVTM, CDR2 ANQGSEA, per germline. There are 13 residues in the CDR3. In DNA form, the CDR3 reads TGCAGCGATACCGGGACAGGGGGGTTTGAAGCTTTCTTT. Its protein product is CSDTGTGGFEAFF. Full variable domain (remainder filled in from reference TRBV29-1 and TRBJ1-1): SAVISQKPSRDICQRGTSLTIQCQVDSQVTMMFWYRQQPGQSLTLIATANQGSEATYESGFVIDKFPISRPNLTFSTLTVSNMSPEDSSIYLCSDTGTGGFEAFFGQGTRLTVV.

This chain joins TRBV9 and TRBJ2-2; D may be TRBD2 (6 bases). Looked up from germline, CDR1 is SGDLS and CDR2 is YYNGEE. The V end lost 4 bases, the J end lost 4 bases, and 14 bases lay between the germline ends. This CDR3 region has 15 residues. CDR3 amino acids: CASSSGGLSTGELFF. The CDR3 nucleotides are TGTGCCAGCAGCTCCGGGGGTCTTAGCACCGGGGAGCTGTTTTTT.

This clone was seen more than once but under ten times. This CDR3 reads CASSPSQEGYEQYF. In DNA form, the CDR3 reads TGTGCCAGCTCACCATCGCAGGAGGGCTACGAGCAGTACTTC. V and J are TRBV18 and TRBJ2-7, with a weak D call TRBD2 (6 bases). The CDR3 totals 14 residues. The germline CDR1 and CDR2 sequences are KGHSH and LQKENI. The V gene lost 2 bases and the J gene lost 3 bases, with 11 bases spanning the gap. The full variable domain, completed using reference TRBV18 and TRBJ2-7, is NAGVMQNPRHLVRRRGQEARLRCSPMKGHSHVYWYRQLPEEGLKFMVYLQKENIIDESGMPKERFSAEFPKEGPSILRIQQVVRGDSAAYFCASSPSQEGYEQYFGPGTRLTVT.

The J gene is TRBJ2-7, the V gene TRBV7-3; D is possibly TRBD2 (5 bases). Germline CDR1 and CDR2: SGHTA and FQGTGA. The CDR3 covers 11 residues. Trimming cost V 4 bases and J 5 bases, with 6 bases left between them. The CDR3 DNA reads TGTGCCAGCAGCTCCGGGGACGAGCAGTACTTC. Amino acid sequence: CASSSGDEQYF.

This chain links TRBV7-2 with TRBJ1-5, with D perhaps TRBD1 (6 bases). The CDR3 covers 16 residues. Looked up from germline, CDR1 is SGHTA and CDR2 is FQGNSA. V dropped 5 bases and J dropped 0 bases, with 14 bases sitting between them. CDR3 coding DNA: TGTGCCAGCAGCCCCCGAAGGGGGTATAGCAATCAGCCCCAGCATTTT. Residues: CASSPRRGYSNQPQHF.

The rearrangement links TRBV19 to TRBJ2-1; 8 positions agree with TRBD1. The junction had 18 bases not matched to a gene; V was cut back by 5 bases and J by 6 bases. Germline V CDR1 and CDR2: LNHDA, SQIVND (reference sequence). CDR3 length equals 18 residues. CDR3 DNA sequence: TGTGCCAGTAGTCTTCGGACAGGGTACTTTGGACCGACCAATGAGCAGTTCTTC. Translated, it gives CASSLRTGYFGPTNEQFF. Variable domain in full (rest from reference TRBV19 and TRBJ2-1): DGGITQSPKYLFRKEGQNVTLSCEQNLNHDAMYWYRQDPGQGLRLIYYSQIVNDFQKGDIAEGYSVSREKKESFPLTVTSAQKNPTAFYLCASSLRTGYFGPTNEQFFGPGTRLTVL.

The chain carries TRBV10-1 and TRBJ1-5; 8 bases match TRBD1. The germline V gene encodes CDR1 WNHNN and CDR2 SYGVQD (reference sequence). CDR3 length: 17 amino acids. V lost 3 bases to trimming and J lost 7 bases; unmatched junction nucleotides: 14. CDR3 in DNA: TGCGCCAGCAGTGACGAAAGGACAGGGACCGCTCGACAGCCCCAGCATTTT. Translated, it gives CASSDERTGTARQPQHF.

This clone occurred a few times. The chain employs TRBV12-3 or TRBV12-4 and TRBJ1-1; no clear D gene. Trimming took 6 bases from V and 8 from J, leaving 10 bases between them. This CDR3 region has 11 residues. CDR3 DNA sequence: TGTGCCAGCAGCTCGGGTGAGGAAGCTTTCTTT. Its protein product is CASSSGEEAFF.

This clone came up once. The CDR3 DNA sequence: TGTGCCAGCAGTTTAGGACAGGGGGCTGGGCATTTT. This sequence encodes CASSLGQGAGHF. This chain joins TRBV12-3 or TRBV12-4 and TRBJ1-5; 10 bases match TRBD1. The CDR3 has 12 residues. Trimming took 1 base from V and 15 from J; bases not matched to a gene: 3.